The entry below gives a single T cell receptor (beta chain) sequence along with its context. Its target is not known. This CDR3 is built from 14 residues. V was pared by 6 bases and J by 3 bases, with 12 bases between. This sample's TCRbeta library carried unique molecular identifier barcodes. MiXCR, run by TCRdb on the PCR reads, gives a single entry per CDR3 protein. The sample lists tens of thousands of distinct CDR3 sequences, around half seen once, with 35% to 40% in the top ten. This specimen comes from a study of T-cell reconstitution after alpha-beta-depleted transplantation in children. Overall study findings and caveats: Roughly two months post-transplant, alpha-beta T cells reportedly originated from several hundred graft clones that had expanded. T-cell numbers and diversity one year post-transplant derived largely from freshly generated T cells.

The chain carries TRBV12-3 or TRBV12-4 and TRBJ1-3; maybe TRBD1 (5 bases). The receptor was isolated from a boy under three years old with SCID, due to receive a stem cell transplant. Here the sequenced sample was peripheral blood, taken before TCRalphabeta/CD19-depleted stem cell transplant. The CDR3 sequence: CASSPGLRGNTIYF. The CDR3 bases are TGTGCCAGCAGCCCGGGGCTACGTGGAAACACCATATATTTT.